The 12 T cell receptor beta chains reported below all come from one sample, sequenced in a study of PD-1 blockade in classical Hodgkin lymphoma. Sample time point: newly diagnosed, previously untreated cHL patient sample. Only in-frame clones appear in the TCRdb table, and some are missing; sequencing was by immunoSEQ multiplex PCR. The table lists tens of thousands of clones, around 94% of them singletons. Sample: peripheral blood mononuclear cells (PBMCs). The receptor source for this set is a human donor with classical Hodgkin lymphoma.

The CDR3 loop is CASSLDGPNQPQHF. CDR3 sequence (DNA): TGCGCCAGCAGCTTAGATGGGCCTAATCAGCCCCAGCATTTT. This chain connects TRBV5-1 to TRBJ1-5; D unclear. Germline loops: CDR1 SGHRS, CDR2 YFSETQ. This CDR3 region has 14 residues. Deletions cut 2 bases from V and 4 bases from J, with 10 bases between.

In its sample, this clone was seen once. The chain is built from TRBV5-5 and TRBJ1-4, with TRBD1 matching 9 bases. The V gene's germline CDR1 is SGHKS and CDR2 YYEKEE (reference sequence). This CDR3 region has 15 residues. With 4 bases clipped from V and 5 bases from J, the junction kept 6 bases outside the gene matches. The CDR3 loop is CASSTEGTGNEKLFF. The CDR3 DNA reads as TGTGCCAGCAGCACAGAAGGGACAGGGAATGAAAAACTGTTTTTT.

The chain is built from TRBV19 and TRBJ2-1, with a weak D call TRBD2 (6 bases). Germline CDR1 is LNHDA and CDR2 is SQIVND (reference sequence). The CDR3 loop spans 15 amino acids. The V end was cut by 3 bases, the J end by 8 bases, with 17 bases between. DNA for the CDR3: TGTGCCAGTAGTATGAGGGCCTGGGGAGGTGATGAGCAGTTCTTC. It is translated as CASSMRAWGGDEQFF. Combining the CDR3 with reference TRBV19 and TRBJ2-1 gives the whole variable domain DGGITQSPKYLFRKEGQNVTLSCEQNLNHDAMYWYRQDPGQGLRLIYYSQIVNDFQKGDIAEGYSVSREKKESFPLTVTSAQKNPTAFYLCASSMRAWGGDEQFFGPGTRLTVL.

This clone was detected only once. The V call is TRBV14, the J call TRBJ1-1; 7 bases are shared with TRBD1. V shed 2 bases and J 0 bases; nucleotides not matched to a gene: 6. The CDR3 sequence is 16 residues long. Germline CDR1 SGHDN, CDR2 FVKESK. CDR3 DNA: TGTGCCAGCAGCCAATTTCCAGGGGGATTGAACACTGAAGCTTTCTTT. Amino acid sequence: CASSQFPGGLNTEAFF.

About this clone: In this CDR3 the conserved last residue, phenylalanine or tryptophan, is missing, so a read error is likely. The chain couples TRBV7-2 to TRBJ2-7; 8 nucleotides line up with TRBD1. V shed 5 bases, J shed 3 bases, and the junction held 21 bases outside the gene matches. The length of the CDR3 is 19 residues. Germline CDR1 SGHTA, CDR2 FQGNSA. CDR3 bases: TGTGCCAGCAGCCCCCGGACAGGGATCCCTAAGGTTCGAAACTACGAGCAGTACCTC. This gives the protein CASSPRTGIPKVRNYEQYL.

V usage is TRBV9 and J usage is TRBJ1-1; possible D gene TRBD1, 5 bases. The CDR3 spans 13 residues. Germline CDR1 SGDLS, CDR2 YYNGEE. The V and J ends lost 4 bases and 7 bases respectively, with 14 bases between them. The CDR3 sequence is CASSPRDGGEAFF. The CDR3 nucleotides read TGTGCCAGCAGCCCCCGGGACGGAGGTGAAGCTTTCTTT.

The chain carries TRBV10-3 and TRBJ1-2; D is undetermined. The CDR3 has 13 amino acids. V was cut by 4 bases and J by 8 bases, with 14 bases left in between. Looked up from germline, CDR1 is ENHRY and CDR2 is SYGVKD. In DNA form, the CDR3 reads TGTGCCATCAGTGGTGAAGGGAGAGGCGGCTACACCTTC. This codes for CAISGEGRGGYTF.

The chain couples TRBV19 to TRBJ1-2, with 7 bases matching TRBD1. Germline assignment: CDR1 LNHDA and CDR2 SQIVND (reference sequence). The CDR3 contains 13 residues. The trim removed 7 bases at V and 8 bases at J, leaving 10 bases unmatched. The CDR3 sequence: CASTIDRVRGYTF. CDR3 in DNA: TGTGCCAGTACCATTGACAGGGTGAGAGGCTACACCTTC.

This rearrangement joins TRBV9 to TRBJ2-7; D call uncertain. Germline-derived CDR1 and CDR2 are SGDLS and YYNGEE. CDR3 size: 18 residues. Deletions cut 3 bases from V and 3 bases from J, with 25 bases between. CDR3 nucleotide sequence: TGTGCCAGCAGCGCCACCGGGCAGGTCGCTGGCCCAGGCTACGAGCAGTACTTC. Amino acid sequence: CASSATGQVAGPGYEQYF. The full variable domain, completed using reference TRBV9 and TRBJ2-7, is DSGVTQTPKHLITATGQRVTLRCSPRSGDLSVYWYQQSLDQGLQFLIQYYNGEERAKGNILERFSAQQFPDLHSELNLSSLELGDSALYFCASSATGQVAGPGYEQYFGPGTRLTVT.

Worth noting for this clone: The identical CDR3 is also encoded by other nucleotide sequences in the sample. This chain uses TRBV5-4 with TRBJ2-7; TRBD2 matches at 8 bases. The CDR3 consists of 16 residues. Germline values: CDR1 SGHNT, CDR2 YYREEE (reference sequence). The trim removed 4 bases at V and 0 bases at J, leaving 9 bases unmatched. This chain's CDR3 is CASSPAGGAFSYEQYF. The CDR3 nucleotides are TGTGCCAGCAGCCCGGCGGGGGGCGCCTTCTCCTACGAGCAGTACTTC. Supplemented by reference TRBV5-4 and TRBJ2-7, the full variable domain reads ETGVTQSPTHLIKTRGQQVTLRCSSQSGHNTVSWYQQALGQGPQFIFQYYREEENGRGNFPPRFSGLQFPNYSSELNVNALELDDSALYLCASSPAGGAFSYEQYFGPGTRLTVT.

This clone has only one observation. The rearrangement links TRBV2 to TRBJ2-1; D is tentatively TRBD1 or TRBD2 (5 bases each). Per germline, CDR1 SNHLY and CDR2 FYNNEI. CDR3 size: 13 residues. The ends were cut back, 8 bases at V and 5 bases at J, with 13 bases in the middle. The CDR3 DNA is TGTGCCAGCCTTGGGGTGGGGGACAATGAGCAGTTCTTC. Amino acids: CASLGVGDNEQFF.

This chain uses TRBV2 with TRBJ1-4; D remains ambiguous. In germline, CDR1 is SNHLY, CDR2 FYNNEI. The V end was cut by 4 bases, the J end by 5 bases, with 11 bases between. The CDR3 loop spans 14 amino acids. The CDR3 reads CASSVSGINEKLFF. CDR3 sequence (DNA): TGTGCCAGCAGTGTTAGCGGGATAAATGAAAAACTGTTTTTT. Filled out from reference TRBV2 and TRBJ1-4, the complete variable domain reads EPEVTQTPSHQVTQMGQEVILRCVPISNHLYFYWYRQILGQKVEFLVSFYNNEISEKSEIFDDQFSVERPDGSNFTLKIRSTKLEDSAMYFCASSVSGINEKLFFGSGTQLSVL.